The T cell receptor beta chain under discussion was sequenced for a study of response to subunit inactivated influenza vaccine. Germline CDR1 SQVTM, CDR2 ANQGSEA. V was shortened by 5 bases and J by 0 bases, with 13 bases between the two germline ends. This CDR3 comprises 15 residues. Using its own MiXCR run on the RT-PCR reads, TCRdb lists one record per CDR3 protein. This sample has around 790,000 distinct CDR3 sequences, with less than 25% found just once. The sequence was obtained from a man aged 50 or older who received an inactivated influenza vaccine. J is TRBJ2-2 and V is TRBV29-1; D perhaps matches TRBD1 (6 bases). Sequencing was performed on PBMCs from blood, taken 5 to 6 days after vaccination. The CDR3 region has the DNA TGCAGCGTTAAGACAGGCAACGCGAACACCGGGGAGCTGTTTTTT. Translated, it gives CSVKTGNANTGELFF.